This TCR beta chain was sequenced during a study of tumor and adjacent non-tumor tissue in lung cancer. As for the study in general: Patients were aged roughly 31 to 76, 9 to 10 men and about 5 women, stage I to III.

Findings and caveats of the study: Tumor tissue had significantly higher TCR diversity than normal lung.

J was trimmed by 3 bases and V by 2 bases; bases with no gene match: 5. CDR1 and CDR2 (germline): SGHAT, FQNNGV. This CDR3 has 15 amino acids. No cell sorting was done before RNA was extracted from the tissue. The normal lung tissue was taken more than 3 cm from the tumor edge. This clonotype was seen only a few times. The target antigen is unknown. The library came from three nested PCR rounds adapted from ARM-PCR protocols. MiXCR, run by TCRdb on the multiplex PCR reads, gives a single entry per CDR3 protein. The sample contains some 100,000 distinct CDR3 sequences, about 62% of which appear only once.

This chain joins TRBV11-2 and TRBJ2-7; 9 bases line up with TRBD2. Sequencing used distant non-tumor lung tissue. The sequence was obtained from a young man with non-small cell lung cancer. DNA for the CDR3: TGTGCCAGCAGCTTATTGGCTAGCGGGGACTACGAGCAGTACTTC. Translating it yields CASSLLASGDYEQYF.